This entry lists 22 T cell receptor beta chains sequenced from one sample in a study of Tregs in tolerant kidney transplant recipients. Measured with immunoSEQ multiplex PCR; TCRdb has only the in-frame clones, and not every one. The table lists 120,000 or so clones, 85% to 95% of them singletons. The source material was CD4+ T cells from blood. The source of these receptors is a human donor in good health.

The chain carries TRBV19 and TRBJ2-1, with 13 bases lining up with TRBD2. CDR1 is LNHDA, CDR2 SQIVND, per germline (reference sequence). V lost 3 bases and J lost 0; bases outside the gene matches: 11. The CDR3 totals 20 residues. DNA for the CDR3: TGTGCCAGTAGTATCGGGACTAGCGGGATTCCCCCGAGCTCCTACAATGAGCAGTTCTTC. It yields the protein CASSIGTSGIPPSSYNEQFF.

V and J are TRBV5-8 and TRBJ2-4; 9 nucleotides agree with TRBD1. The CDR3 is 20 amino acids. Germline lookup yields CDR1 SGHTS and CDR2 YDEGEE. The J segment lost 2 bases and the V segment lost 5 bases, leaving 20 bases of the junction unmatched. CDR3 sequence reads: CASRVTLGTGLNRPKNIQYF. The CDR3 bases are TGTGCCAGCAGAGTCACTTTGGGGACAGGGTTAAACCGTCCCAAAAACATTCAGTACTTC.

V is TRBV9 and J is TRBJ2-5; no reliable D call. Deletions cut 0 bases from V and 7 bases from J, with 7 bases between. Per germline, CDR1 SGDLS and CDR2 YYNGEE. The CDR3 runs to 12 residues. The CDR3 DNA is TGTGCCAGCAGCGTAGGAGAAGGGACCCAGTACTTC. Protein sequence: CASSVGEGTQYF.

The CDR3 sequence: CASNSGQGDGYTF. CDR3 nucleotide sequence: TGTGCCAGCAACTCCGGACAGGGGGATGGCTACACCTTC. The V and J genes are TRBV28 and TRBJ1-2, with 10 positions matching TRBD1. The trim removed 7 bases at V and 6 bases at J, leaving 5 bases unmatched. This CDR3 is built from 13 residues. Germline CDR1 MDHEN, CDR2 SYDVKM.

The V call is TRBV5-1, the J call TRBJ2-2, with D maybe TRBD2 (5 bases). CDR3 size: 15 residues. Germline-derived CDR1 and CDR2 are SGHRS and YFSETQ. V was clipped by 6 bases and J by 4 bases, with 16 bases between them. CDR3 in DNA: TGCGCCAGCACCCACCCCACTAGTTCCACCGGGGAGCTGTTTTTT. Protein product: CASTHPTSSTGELFF.

The rearrangement links TRBV18 to TRBJ1-5; D is ambiguous. V shed 6 bases and J shed 2 bases, with 8 bases lying between them. This CDR3 is 13 amino acids long. The germline V gene encodes CDR1 KGHSH and CDR2 LQKENI. The chain's CDR3 is CASSAGGNQPQHF. The CDR3 region has the DNA TGTGCCAGCTCGGCCGGAGGCAATCAGCCCCAGCATTTT.

The chain has TRBV10-1 and TRBJ1-1; 7 bases align to TRBD1. Losses at the gene ends were 5 bases for V and 3 bases for J; bases not matched to a gene: 3. There are 13 residues in the CDR3. Germline V gene lookup returns CDR1 WNHNN and CDR2 SYGVQD (reference sequence). Here the CDR3 DNA reads TGCGCCAGCAGTTTTACAGGGGACACTGAAGCTTTCTTT. Its translation: CASSFTGDTEAFF.

The chain recombines TRBV15 with TRBJ2-7, with TRBD1 identical over 7 bases. This CDR3 is 14 amino acids long. After removal of 2 bases from V and 4 bases from J, the junction contained 5 bases not matched to a gene. CDR1 and CDR2 (germline): LNHNV, YYDKDF (reference sequence). The CDR3 DNA is TGTGCCACCAGCAGAACCGGACAGGTATACGAGCAGTACTTC. As protein: CATSRTGQVYEQYF.

V is TRBV4-1 and J is TRBJ1-2; TRBD1 agrees at 8 bases. Trimming took 1 base from V and 14 from J; bases not matched to a gene: 12. The CDR3 extends over 14 amino acids. The germline V gene encodes CDR1 MGHRA and CDR2 YSYEKL. CDR3 in DNA: TGCGCCAGCAGCCAAGGCGGGACAGGAGTCTTAAAGACCTTC. Amino acid sequence: CASSQGGTGVLKTF.

This rearrangement joins TRBV19 to TRBJ2-1, with D tentatively TRBD2 (5 bases). The CDR3 spans 13 residues. The germline V gene has CDR1 LNHDA and CDR2 SQIVND (reference sequence). The V gene lost 4 bases and the J gene lost 4 bases, with 8 bases spanning the gap. The chain's CDR3 is CASSTGYYNEQFF. The CDR3 DNA is TGTGCCAGTAGTACGGGGTATTACAATGAGCAGTTCTTC.

J is TRBJ1-5 and V is TRBV5-1; 11 nucleotides match TRBD1. The CDR3 runs to 15 residues. The junction had 5 bases not matched to a gene; V was cut back by 4 bases and J by 5 bases. Germline CDR1 and CDR2: SGHRS and YFSETQ. CDR3 nucleotide sequence: TGCGCCAGCAGCAGGGGGACAGGGGGTTATCAGCCCCAGCATTTT. Amino acids: CASSRGTGGYQPQHF.

This chain uses TRBV18 with TRBJ1-1; D remains unclear. There are 12 residues in the CDR3. The V and J ends lost 1 base and 4 bases respectively, with 4 bases between them. From germline, CDR1 is KGHSH and CDR2 LQKENI. The CDR3 region is CASSPQSTEAFF. The CDR3 DNA sequence: TGTGCCAGCTCACCACAAAGCACTGAAGCTTTCTTT. The variable domain in full, with the rest retrieved from reference TRBV18 and TRBJ1-1, is NAGVMQNPRHLVRRRGQEARLRCSPMKGHSHVYWYRQLPEEGLKFMVYLQKENIIDESGMPKERFSAEFPKEGPSILRIQQVVRGDSAAYFCASSPQSTEAFFGQGTRLTVV.

The gene calls are TRBV19 and TRBJ2-2; no definite D call. Germline V CDR1 and CDR2: LNHDA, SQIVND (reference sequence). CDR3 length equals 15 residues. Trimming shortened V by 6 bases and J by 4 bases, and 15 bases separated the two germline ends. The CDR3 sequence: CASRASWARTGELFF. The CDR3 DNA reads as TGTGCCAGTAGGGCCTCTTGGGCGCGCACCGGGGAGCTGTTTTTT.

The chain recombines TRBV30 with TRBJ1-1; D call uncertain. Germline V gene sequence: CDR1 GTSNPN, CDR2 SVGIG (reference sequence). The V end was cut by 0 bases, the J end by 1 base, with 9 bases between. The CDR3 length is 14 residues. CDR3 sequence: CAWSVRRPNTEAFF. The DNA of the CDR3 is TGTGCCTGGAGTGTACGGAGACCGAACACTGAAGCTTTCTTT. The full variable domain, in which reference TRBV30 and TRBJ1-1 provide the parts outside the CDR3, is SQTIHQWPATLVQPVGSPLSLECTVEGTSNPNLYWYRQAAGRGLQLLFYSVGIGQISSEVPQNLSASRPQDRQFILSSKKLLLSDSGFYLCAWSVRRPNTEAFFGQGTRLTVV.

The chain carries TRBV6-6 and TRBJ1-6; D ambiguous. V lost 5 bases and J lost 8, with 4 bases in between. Germline CDR1 is MNHNY and CDR2 is SVGAGI (reference sequence). The CDR3 consists of 11 residues. In DNA form, the CDR3 reads TGTGCCAGCAGTGACGATTCACCCCTCCACTTT. The encoded protein is CASSDDSPLHF.

The chain carries TRBV11-2 and TRBJ2-3; D unclear. The CDR3 loop spans 13 amino acids. The V gene's germline CDR1 is SGHAT and CDR2 FQNNGV. V lost 1 base and J 6 bases, leaving 8 bases between the germline ends. The CDR3 region has the DNA TGTGCCAGCAGCTTAGCTCTAGGGGATACGCAGTATTTT. Protein: CASSLALGDTQYF.

The table lists this clone with a count of one. The rearrangement links TRBV5-1 to TRBJ1-1; unclear D gene. V was shortened by 0 bases and J by 0 bases, with 9 bases between the two germline ends. CDR3 length equals 15 residues. Germline V gene data show CDR1 as SGHRS and CDR2 as YFSETQ. The CDR3 DNA is TGCGCCAGCAGCTTGGATGGAGGGTTGAACACTGAAGCTTTCTTT. Translated: CASSLDGGLNTEAFF.

This chain joins TRBV19 and TRBJ2-7; tentatively, D is TRBD1 (6 bases). V lost 5 bases and J lost 2, with 10 bases in between. This CDR3 spans 13 amino acids. In germline, CDR1 is LNHDA, CDR2 SQIVND (reference sequence). CDR3 nucleotide sequence: TGTGCCAGTAGTGAAGAGGGGGCCTACGAGCAGTACTTC. Its protein product is CASSEEGAYEQYF.

The chain carries TRBV6-5 and TRBJ1-1, with 7 nucleotides matching TRBD1. Losses at the gene ends were 5 bases for V and 2 bases for J; bases not matched to a gene: 5. This CDR3 has 14 residues. Germline CDR1 and CDR2: MNHEY and SVGAGI. The CDR3 region is CASSIQGYNTEAFF. The CDR3 nucleotides are TGTGCCAGCAGTATACAGGGGTATAACACTGAAGCTTTCTTT.

This clone was counted a few times. This chain uses TRBV2 with TRBJ1-5; TRBD1 is a possible D gene (6 bases). The CDR3 has 15 residues. V was clipped by 6 bases and J by 0 bases, with 12 bases between them. Looked up from germline, CDR1 is SNHLY and CDR2 is FYNNEI. Written as DNA, the CDR3 is TGTGCCAGCAGAGGACCAGGGGATAGCAATCAGCCCCAGCATTTT. This gives the protein CASRGPGDSNQPQHF.

The J gene is TRBJ1-5, the V gene TRBV10-2; D not certain. V was trimmed by 0 bases and J by 3 bases, leaving 6 bases between them. The CDR3 runs to 14 residues. Per the germline V gene, CDR1 is WSHSY and CDR2 is SAAADI. In DNA form, the CDR3 reads TGCGCCAGCAGTGAGTCGGGAAACAATCAGCCCCAGCATTTT. This translates into CASSESGNNQPQHF.

This chain joins TRBV28 and TRBJ1-5; D is possibly TRBD1 (6 bases). The ends were cut back, 2 bases at V and 3 bases at J, with 8 bases in the middle. Germline values: CDR1 MDHEN, CDR2 SYDVKM. CDR3 length equals 14 residues. This CDR3 is CASSLGQLNQPQHF. In DNA, the CDR3 is TGTGCCAGCAGTTTAGGACAGCTCAATCAGCCCCAGCATTTT.